Below, 12 T cell receptor beta chains from the same sample are listed, as sequenced in a study of a mutant IDH1 vaccine in newly diagnosed glioma. Antigens of these TCRs are unknown. As for time point: week 23, last vaccination. In every dose of vaccine, 300 ug of mutant IDH1 20-mer peptide was given alongside topical imiquimod. Measured with immunoSEQ multiplex PCR; TCRdb has only the in-frame clones, and not every one. Here the sample spans roughly 29,000 clones, approximately 84% being singletons. This material consisted of PBMCs, taken from a glioma patient whose treatment included an IDH1 peptide vaccine. The receptor source for this set is a woman younger than 35 with glioma.

This clone was seen a single time. This chain uses TRBV19 with TRBJ1-1; TRBD1 matches at 7 bases. The germline V gene has CDR1 LNHDA and CDR2 SQIVND (reference sequence). CDR3 length equals 15 residues. After removal of 3 bases from V and 0 bases from J, the junction contained 4 bases not matched to a gene. The CDR3 here is CASSIGDRVNTEAFF. The CDR3 nucleotides read TGTGCCAGTAGTATCGGCGACAGGGTGAACACTGAAGCTTTCTTT. The full variable domain, in which reference TRBV19 and TRBJ1-1 provide the parts outside the CDR3, is DGGITQSPKYLFRKEGQNVTLSCEQNLNHDAMYWYRQDPGQGLRLIYYSQIVNDFQKGDIAEGYSVSREKKESFPLTVTSAQKNPTAFYLCASSIGDRVNTEAFFGQGTRLTVV.

V usage is TRBV10-3 and J usage is TRBJ2-7; D is unresolved. Per germline, CDR1 ENHRY and CDR2 SYGVKD. V shed 1 base and J shed 7 bases, with 5 bases lying between them. This CDR3 is 11 amino acids long. CDR3 protein: CAISELGEQYF. CDR3 coding DNA: TGTGCCATCAGTGAGTTAGGTGAGCAGTACTTC.

This clone was counted a single time. The chain joins TRBV9 to TRBJ1-2; maybe TRBD1 (6 bases). V was trimmed by 3 bases and J by 2 bases, leaving 8 bases between them. Per the germline V gene, CDR1 is SGDLS and CDR2 is YYNGEE. The CDR3 length is 13 residues. The chain's CDR3 is CASSGRGNYGYTF. CDR3 sequence (DNA): TGTGCCAGCAGCGGGAGGGGGAACTATGGCTACACCTTC.

The count of this clone is one. The chain joins TRBV20-1 to TRBJ1-2; 7 nucleotides agree with TRBD1. V gave up 4 bases and J gave up 7 bases; unmatched junction bases: 3. The CDR3 has 11 residues. Germline V CDR1 and CDR2: DFQATT, SNEGSKA (reference sequence). The CDR3 spells CSATGGGGYTF. For the CDR3, the DNA is TGCAGTGCTACAGGGGGAGGTGGCTACACCTTC.

A single count supports this clone. The gene calls are TRBV29-1 and TRBJ2-1, with TRBD1 matching 9 bases. Losses at the gene ends were 6 bases for V and 8 bases for J; bases not matched to a gene: 14. CDR3 length: 15 amino acids. CDR1 and CDR2 (germline): SQVTM, ANQGSEA. The CDR3: CSVAFRDRVADEQFF. CDR3 DNA sequence: TGCAGCGTGGCCTTCCGGGACAGGGTTGCGGATGAGCAGTTCTTC.

This sequence joins TRBV2 and TRBJ2-3; D is possibly TRBD2 (6 bases). Trimming pared 6 bases from V and 0 bases from J, leaving 16 bases between. From germline, CDR1 is SNHLY and CDR2 FYNNEI. This CDR3 has 16 amino acids. DNA for the CDR3: TGTGCCAGCAGGGCGGGGATAAGTGCGAGCACAGATACGCAGTATTTT. Residues: CASRAGISASTDTQYF.

The chain uses TRBV6-1 and TRBJ2-7; 8 bases line up with TRBD2. This CDR3 has 15 amino acids. From germline, CDR1 is MNHNS and CDR2 SASEGT. V was pared by 3 bases and J by 3 bases, with 7 bases of the junction left unmatched. The CDR3 protein is CASSDGAGDHYEQYF. DNA of the CDR3: TGTGCCAGCAGTGATGGAGCGGGGGACCACTACGAGCAGTACTTC.

The chain has TRBV19 and TRBJ2-2; no definite D call. The CDR3 length is 13 residues. Between the trimmed V and J ends, which lost 5 bases and 4 bases, there was a span of 8 bases. Germline loops: CDR1 LNHDA, CDR2 SQIVND (reference sequence). The chain's CDR3 is CASSAKSTGELFF. CDR3 DNA sequence: TGTGCCAGTAGTGCTAAGAGCACCGGGGAGCTGTTTTTT.

V gene TRBV4-2 combines with J gene TRBJ2-5; TRBD2 is a possible D gene (6 bases). The V gene lost 2 bases and the J gene lost 9 bases, with 19 bases spanning the gap. CDR3 length: 15 amino acids. In germline, CDR1 is LGHNA, CDR2 YNFKEQ. DNA for the CDR3: TGTGCCAGCAGCCAAATCGGGGACCCGTCGGGGGCCCAGTACTTC. This translates into CASSQIGDPSGAQYF.

V and J are TRBV27 and TRBJ2-1; a possible D gene is TRBD2 (6 bases). The CDR3 contains 14 residues. In germline, CDR1 is MNHEY, CDR2 SMNVEV (reference sequence). The V end was cut by 8 bases, the J end by 10 bases, with 21 bases between. The CDR3 region is CASWGPLAIGEQFF. The DNA for the CDR3 is TGTGCCAGCTGGGGCCCCCTAGCGATTGGGGAGCAGTTCTTC.

The chain combines TRBV19 with TRBJ1-4; TRBD1 is a possible D gene (6 bases). The germline V gene encodes CDR1 LNHDA and CDR2 SQIVND (reference sequence). This CDR3 has 18 residues. The V and J ends lost 4 bases and 3 bases respectively, with 21 bases between them. The CDR3: CASSRGAGEVLANEKLFF. The CDR3 DNA follows: TGTGCCAGTAGTAGGGGAGCAGGGGAGGTGCTGGCTAATGAAAAACTGTTTTTT.

This chain links TRBV7-2 with TRBJ2-1; D uncertain. The germline CDR1 and CDR2 sequences are SGHTA and FQGNSA. Trimming took off 3 bases at V and 0 bases at J, with 15 bases between the two ends. The CDR3 covers 17 residues. Here the CDR3 DNA reads TGTGCCAGCAGCTTCGGCGGCTTTTCAAGCTCCTACAATGAGCAGTTCTTC. This translates into CASSFGGFSSSYNEQFF. Based on the CDR3 plus reference TRBV7-2 and TRBJ2-1, the full variable domain is GAGVSQSPSNKVTEKGKDVELRCDPISGHTALYWYRQSLGQGLEFLIYFQGNSAPDKSGLPSDRFSAERTGGSVSTLTIQRTQQEDSAVYLCASSFGGFSSSYNEQFFGPGTRLTVL.